This T cell receptor (beta chain) was profiled in a study of Graves' ophthalmopathy and Graves' hyperthyroidism. Amplification of TCR beta CDR3 regions used RNA transcripts. HTBI-primed first-round RT-PCR preceded second-round multiplex PCR. TCRdb redid the calling of the multiplex PCR reads with MiXCR, one entry per CDR3 protein. The data show about 640,000 distinct CDR3 sequences, about two fifths seen once. Each donor who had ophthalmopathy showed moderate-to-severe activity, a CAS of ≥3, a NOSPECS of ≥4, and a duration under 3 months. This CDR3 is built from 17 residues. The germline gives CDR1 SGHNT, CDR2 YYREEE (reference sequence). Losses at the gene ends were 4 bases for V and 1 base for J; bases not matched to a gene: 2.

The rearrangement uses TRBV5-4 and TRBJ2-2; TRBD2 matches 15 bases. The sample comprised peripheral blood. The clonotype comes from an adult man with Graves' ophthalmopathy. The CDR3 loop reads CASSQGLAGGNTGELFF. The CDR3 bases are TGTGCCAGCAGCCAGGGACTAGCGGGAGGGAACACCGGGGAGCTGTTTTTT. Complete variable domain (other parts from reference TRBV5-4 and TRBJ2-2): ETGVTQSPTHLIKTRGQQVTLRCSSQSGHNTVSWYQQALGQGPQFIFQYYREEENGRGNFPPRFSGLQFPNYSSELNVNALELDDSALYLCASSQGLAGGNTGELFFGEGSRLTVL.